This T cell receptor (beta chain) was observed in a study of shared clonotypes between healthy human individuals. TCRdb keeps only in-frame clones here, not all; method: immunoSEQ multiplex PCR. The data contain about 2.4 million clones, 93% of them seen just once; the ten biggest clones take up approximately 0.35%. This CDR3 contains 14 residues. Germline V lookup: CDR1 ENHRY, CDR2 SYGVKD. Unmatched junction bases numbered 4, after V lost 3 bases and J lost 5 bases. The sequence came from a man aged 18 to 29 in good health. Some clones in this sample may be carry-over from other donors' samples. The chain uses TRBV10-3 and TRBJ2-5; 9 bases line up with TRBD1. Material: naive CD4+ T cells from PBMCs. Specified subset: CD45RA+ positively selected. The CDR3: CAISENRGLETQYF. Written as DNA, the CDR3 is TGTGCCATCAGTGAAAACAGGGGGCTTGAGACCCAGTACTTC.